Reported below is one T cell receptor (beta chain). Its antigen is unknown. Germline V CDR1 and CDR2: SGHVS, FQNEAQ. There are 16 residues in the CDR3. Trimming took 4 bases from V and 10 from J, leaving 20 bases between them. Primed by a sample-barcoded 5' primer and a J-beta primer mix, a second PCR proceeded for about 7 to 12 cycles. Each sample yielded at least 2.5 million CDR3-containing paired-end reads. Each CDR3 protein gets one entry after TCRdb re-called the 5' RACE reads with MiXCR. The repertoire has 600,000 or so distinct CDR3 sequences, roughly 21% of them found once; the top ten carry 3.6%. This record belongs to a study of blood T cells in healthy people across ages. Study-level points and caveats: The CMV status of each donor remained undetermined, and this could have confounded shifts in expanded clonotypes. Strong correlation was found linking TCR beta diversity to naive T cell percentage.

The amount of total RNA extracted per sample was at least 6 micrograms. This clonotype was obtained from an older man in good health. The specimen was blood. The genes are TRBV7-8 and TRBJ1-6; D is unresolved. The CDR3 DNA reads as TGTGCCAGCAGCTCCAACACATACTTGGCCGGATCACCCCTCCACTTT. Translated, it gives CASSSNTYLAGSPLHF.